The 13 T cell receptor beta chains given below trace back to one sample, sequenced in a study of T cells in Graves' hyperthyroidism and ophthalmopathy. It was RNA transcripts that yielded the amplified TCR beta CDR3 regions. First-round RT-PCR with HTBI primers amplified the TCR CDR3 region. TCRdb fed the multiplex PCR reads into MiXCR, producing one record per CDR3 protein. Of hundreds of thousands of distinct CDR3 sequences listed, under 25% are singletons. The sequenced material came from blood. These receptors originate from a man aged 30 to 39 with Graves' ophthalmopathy.

Written as DNA, the CDR3 is TGCAGTGCTAGTACCGGGACGTTAAACTACGAGCAGTACTTC. It encodes CSASTGTLNYEQYF. The chain carries TRBV20-1 and TRBJ2-7; tentatively, D is TRBD1 or TRBD2 (5 bases each). V was trimmed by 3 bases and J by 3 bases, leaving 15 bases between them. CDR1 and CDR2 (germline): DFQATT, SNEGSKA (reference sequence). The CDR3 loop spans 14 amino acids.

The chain employs TRBV6-1 and TRBJ2-1; TRBD2 might be the D (6 bases). The V end lost 6 bases, the J end lost 2 bases, and 14 bases lay between the germline ends. The CDR3 length is 15 residues. Looked up from germline, CDR1 is MNHNS and CDR2 is SASEGT. CDR3 residues: CASSPRRGPYNEQFF. In DNA, the CDR3 is TGTGCCAGCAGCCCGAGGCGGGGTCCCTACAATGAGCAGTTCTTC.

The rearrangement joins TRBV7-9 to TRBJ2-1, with D perhaps TRBD1 (9 bases). Trimming left V 4 bases short and J 0 bases short, with 25 bases between. There are 20 residues in the CDR3. Looked up from germline, CDR1 is SEHNR and CDR2 is FQNEAQ (reference sequence). Here the CDR3 reads CASSSGRGQGSGSSYNEQFF. The DNA of the CDR3 is TGTGCCAGCAGCTCCGGCCGGGGACAGGGAAGCGGGAGCTCCTACAATGAGCAGTTCTTC.

CDR3 region: CASSPNGVAGVYEQFF. CDR3 nucleotide sequence: TGTGCCAGCAGCCCCAACGGAGTAGCCGGGGTTTATGAGCAGTTCTTC. The V and J genes are TRBV28 and TRBJ2-1; the D gene is possibly TRBD2 (5 bases). V shed 6 bases and J shed 8 bases, with 23 bases lying between them. The germline V gene has CDR1 MDHEN and CDR2 SYDVKM. This CDR3 contains 16 residues. Looking up the rest from reference TRBV28 and TRBJ2-1 gives the full variable domain: DVKVTQSSRYLVKRTGEKVFLECVQDMDHENMFWYRQDPGLGLRLIYFSYDVKMKEKGDIPEGYSVSREKKERFSLILESASTNQTSMYLCASSPNGVAGVYEQFFGPGTRLTVL.

The V call is TRBV9, the J call TRBJ2-5, with TRBD1 identical over 9 bases. With V trimmed by 0 bases and J by 1 base, 4 bases remained unmatched. This CDR3 region has 16 residues. Germline lookup yields CDR1 SGDLS and CDR2 YYNGEE. As DNA, the CDR3 is TGTGCCAGCAGCGTAGTCGGACAGGGGCTCCAAGAGACCCAGTACTTC. Translated, it gives CASSVVGQGLQETQYF.

As to this clonotype: Possible read error: a much larger clone is one base away. The rearrangement uses TRBV5-1 and TRBJ2-1; TRBD1 agrees at 8 bases. CDR1 SGHRS and CDR2 YFSETQ come from the germline V gene. This CDR3 contains 14 residues. J was trimmed by 12 bases and V by 0 bases; bases with no gene match: 8. CDR3: CASSLEAGGIVQFF. CDR3 in DNA: TGCGCCAGCAGCTTGGAGGCAGGGGGCATTGTGCAGTTCTTC.

This clonotype turned up a few times. V is TRBV6-1 and J is TRBJ1-3; D call uncertain. This CDR3 comprises 13 residues. Germline CDR1 MNHNS, CDR2 SASEGT. Deletions cut 6 bases from V and 4 bases from J, with 10 bases between. The CDR3 region has the DNA TGTGCCAGCAGCCCAGACAAGGGAAACACCATATATTTT. This translates into CASSPDKGNTIYF.

The chain is built from TRBV6-1 and TRBJ1-5; tentatively, D is TRBD1 (6 bases). The CDR3 is 15 residues long. Germline CDR1 reads MNHNS; CDR2 reads SASEGT. V was trimmed by 1 base and J by 7 bases, leaving 14 bases between them. CDR3 in amino acids: CASSEEGGRLQPQHF. The CDR3, as DNA: TGTGCCAGCAGTGAAGAGGGGGGGCGCTTACAGCCCCAGCATTTT.

This clonotype was counted at least ten times. The V gene is TRBV2, the J gene TRBJ1-4; TRBD1 is a possible D gene (6 bases). Trimming cost V 9 bases and J 3 bases, with 11 bases left between them. Germline loops: CDR1 SNHLY, CDR2 FYNNEI. The CDR3 is made up of 13 amino acids. Written as DNA, the CDR3 is TGTGCCAGTAAGGGGGAGGCTAATGAAAAACTGTTTTTT. Its protein is CASKGEANEKLFF.

The chain has TRBV6-6 and TRBJ2-7, with unresolved D. Germline assignment: CDR1 MNHNY and CDR2 SVGAGI (reference sequence). V was trimmed by 0 bases and J by 5 bases, leaving 8 bases between them. CDR3 length: 13 residues. The CDR3 is CASSYSSENEQYF. The CDR3 bases are TGTGCCAGCAGTTACTCTTCCGAGAACGAGCAGTACTTC.

This clonotype has only a few counts. The chain has TRBV3-1 and TRBJ1-5, with D uncertain. The length of the CDR3 is 19 residues. Germline loops: CDR1 LGHDT, CDR2 YNNKEL (reference sequence). V gave up 0 bases and J gave up 0 bases, with 18 bases separating them. CDR3 region: CASSQDQGSGSYSNQPQHF. CDR3 nucleotide sequence: TGTGCCAGCAGCCAAGATCAAGGGTCTGGCAGTTATAGCAATCAGCCCCAGCATTTT.

This clonotype has a handful of counts. The chain has TRBV29-1 and TRBJ2-7; D is ambiguous. CDR3 length: 13 residues. Germline V gene sequence: CDR1 SQVTM, CDR2 ANQGSEA. Trimming left V 7 bases short and J 1 base short, with 14 bases between. The CDR3 sequence is CSARARISYEQYF. The CDR3 DNA follows: TGCAGCGCCCGTGCGAGGATTTCCTACGAGCAGTACTTC.

This clonotype was seen repeatedly, ten times or more. The chain has TRBV20-1 and TRBJ2-1; 9 positions agree with TRBD2. J was trimmed by 8 bases and V by 1 base; bases with no gene match: 9. The CDR3 has 15 amino acids. Germline assignment: CDR1 DFQATT and CDR2 SNEGSKA (reference sequence). CDR3: CSARGLAGSQDEQFF. CDR3 nucleotide sequence: TGCAGTGCTAGAGGGCTAGCGGGATCCCAGGATGAGCAGTTCTTC.